Listed below are T cell receptor beta chains from one sample, sequenced in a study of beta chain features in type 1 diabetes. Method: immunoSEQ multiplex PCR; TCRdb's copy keeps in-frame clones and lacks some. The sample shows 300,000 to 450,000 clones, roughly a tenth of them seen only once. Sequenced input: central memory CD4+ T cells from blood. These receptors originate from a man aged 30 to 39 with type 1 diabetes. The CDR3 runs from the conserved cysteine through the conserved F or W. Fields, in order: CDR3 length, clone size, V gene, D gene, J gene, CDR3 protein, CDR3 DNA. D genes are given only for firm matches. Where a row states a size, it is once, few, many or the class of an expanded clone; other rows omit it.

>16|.|TRBV5-5|TRBD1|TRBJ1-5
CASSLELDRGHQPQHF
TGTGCCAGCAGCTTGGAACTGGACAGGGGGCATCAGCCCCAGCATTTT
>16|.|TRBV27|TRBD1|TRBJ2-5
CASSFSSGGTQETQYF
TGTGCCAGCAGTTTCTCTTCAGGGGGTACCCAAGAGACCCAGTACTTC
>13|.|TRBV7-2|.|TRBJ1-5
CASSLRGLGPQHF
TGTGCCAGCAGCTTACGGGGGCTAGGACCCCAGCATTTT
>14|.|TRBV7-2|.|TRBJ1-1
CASSRTVMNTEAFF
TGTGCCAGCAGCCGGACAGTTATGAACACTGAAGCTTTCTTT
>17|few|TRBV7-2|.|TRBJ2-3
CASSLDLRQAGADTQYF
TGTGCCAGCAGCTTAGACTTAAGGCAAGCAGGGGCAGATACGCAGTATTTT
>12|many|TRBV18|.|TRBJ2-5
CASSPGRETQYF
TGTGCCAGCTCACCAGGGCGAGAGACCCAGTACTTC
>13|.|TRBV7-2|.|TRBJ2-3
CASSLYGTDTQYF
TGTGCCAGCAGCTTATATGGCACAGATACGCAGTATTTT
>15|few|TRBV4-1|TRBD2|TRBJ2-7
CASSWGLAGDYEQYF
TGTGCCAGCAGCTGGGGACTAGCGGGAGACTACGAGCAGTACTTC
>15|few|TRBV6-6|.|TRBJ2-6
CASSKTASGANVLTF
TGTGCCAGCAGTAAGACAGCCTCTGGGGCCAACGTCCTGACTTTC
>11|few|TRBV10-3|.|TRBJ2-7
CASRAAYEQYF
TGCGCCTCCCGGGCGGCCTACGAGCAGTACTTC
>16|.|TRBV7-6|TRBD2|TRBJ2-5
CASSLISGSGGETQYF
TGTGCCAGCAGCTTAATCAGCGGGAGTGGCGGAGAGACCCAGTACTTC
>13|.|TRBV14|.|TRBJ2-5
CASSQGRQETQYF
TGTGCCAGCAGCCAGGGGCGCCAAGAGACCCAGTACTTC
>16|many|TRBV19|.|TRBJ1-5
CASSAEGIDSNQPQHF
TGTGCCAGCTCGGCGGAAGGGATTGATAGCAATCAGCCCCAGCATTTT
>13|.|TRBV7-2|.|TRBJ1-2
CASNPIRGDGYTF
TGTGCCAGCAATCCGATTAGAGGAGATGGCTACACCTTC
>12|many|TRBV28|.|TRBJ2-3
CASSLQGNTQYF
TGTGCCAGCAGTCTCCAGGGGAATACGCAGTATTTT
>13|once|TRBV11-1|.|TRBJ2-3
CASSPLGFGTQYF
TGTGCCAGCAGCCCCCTGGGCTTCGGTACGCAGTATTTT
>11|.|TRBV20-1|.|TRBJ2-6
CRQGGANVLTF
TGCAGACAGGGCGGGGCCAACGTCCTGACTTTC
>11|.|TRBV28|.|TRBJ1-2
CASIRDGGYTF
TGTGCCAGCATCCGGGACGGCGGCTACACCTTC
>14|.|TRBV7-3|TRBD1|TRBJ2-3
CASSRQGELDTQYF
TGTGCCAGCAGCCGACAGGGGGAGTTAGATACGCAGTATTTT
>14|.|TRBV7-2|TRBD1|TRBJ1-2
CASSLEGGMGGYTF
TGTGCCAGCAGCTTAGAAGGGGGCATGGGCGGCTACACCTTC
>15|.|TRBV7-2|.|TRBJ1-2
CASSPDNRGIKGYTF
TGTGCCAGCAGCCCCGACAACCGGGGGATAAAGGGCTACACCTTC
>12|.|TRBV2|.|TRBJ2-3
CASKDTTDTQYF
TGTGCCAGCAAAGATACGACGGATACGCAGTATTTT
>13|few|TRBV5-1|.|TRBJ2-7
CASRDSLSYEQYF
TGCGCCAGCAGGGACAGCCTCTCCTACGAGCAGTACTTC
>12|.|TRBV7-9|.|TRBJ2-2
CASSYLTGELFF
TGTGCCAGCAGCTATCTTACCGGGGAGCTGTTTTTT
>18|few|TRBV15|.|TRBJ1-1
CATSRGLSGGPGDTEAFF
TGTGCCACCAGCAGAGGTCTCTCTGGGGGCCCGGGAGACACTGAAGCTTTCTTT